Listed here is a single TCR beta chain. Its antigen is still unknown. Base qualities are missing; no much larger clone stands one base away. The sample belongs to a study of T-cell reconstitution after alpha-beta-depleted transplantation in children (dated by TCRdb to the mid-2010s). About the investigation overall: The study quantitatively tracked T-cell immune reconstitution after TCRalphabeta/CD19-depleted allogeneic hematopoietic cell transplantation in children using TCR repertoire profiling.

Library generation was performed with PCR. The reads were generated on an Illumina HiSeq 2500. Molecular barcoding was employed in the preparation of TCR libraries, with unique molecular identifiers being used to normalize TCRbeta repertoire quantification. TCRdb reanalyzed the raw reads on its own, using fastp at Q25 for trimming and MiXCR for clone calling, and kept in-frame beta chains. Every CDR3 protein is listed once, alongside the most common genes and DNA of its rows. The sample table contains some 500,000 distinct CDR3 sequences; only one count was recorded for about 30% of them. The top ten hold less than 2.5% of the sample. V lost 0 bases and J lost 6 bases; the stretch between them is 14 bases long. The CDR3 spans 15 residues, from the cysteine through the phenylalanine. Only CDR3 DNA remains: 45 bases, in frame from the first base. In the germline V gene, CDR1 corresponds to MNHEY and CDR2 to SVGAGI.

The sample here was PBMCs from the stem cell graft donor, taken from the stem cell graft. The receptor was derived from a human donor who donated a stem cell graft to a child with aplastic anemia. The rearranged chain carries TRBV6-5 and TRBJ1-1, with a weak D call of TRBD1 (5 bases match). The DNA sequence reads TGTGCCAGCAGTTACTCGACAGAACGTAGGGCTGAAGCTTTCTTT. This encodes CASSYSTERRAEAFF.